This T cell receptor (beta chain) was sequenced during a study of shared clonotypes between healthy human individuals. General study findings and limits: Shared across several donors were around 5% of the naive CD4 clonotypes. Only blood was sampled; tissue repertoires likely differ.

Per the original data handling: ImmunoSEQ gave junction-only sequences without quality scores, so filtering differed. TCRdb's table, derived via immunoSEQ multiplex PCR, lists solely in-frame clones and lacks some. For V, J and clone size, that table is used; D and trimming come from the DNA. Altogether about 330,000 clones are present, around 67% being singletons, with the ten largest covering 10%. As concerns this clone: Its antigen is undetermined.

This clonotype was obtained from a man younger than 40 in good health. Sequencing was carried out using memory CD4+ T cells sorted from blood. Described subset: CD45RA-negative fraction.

CDR3 amino acids: CAITSGSPDTQYF. CDR3 nucleotides: TGTGCCATCACCAGCGGGAGCCCAGATACGCAGTATTTT. The chain links TRBV10-3 to TRBJ2-3, with 8 bases matching TRBD2. Trimming at V came to 7 bases and at J to 4 bases, leaving 4 bases not matched to a gene. Germline V CDR1 and CDR2: ENHRY, SYGVKD. The CDR3 contains 13 residues.